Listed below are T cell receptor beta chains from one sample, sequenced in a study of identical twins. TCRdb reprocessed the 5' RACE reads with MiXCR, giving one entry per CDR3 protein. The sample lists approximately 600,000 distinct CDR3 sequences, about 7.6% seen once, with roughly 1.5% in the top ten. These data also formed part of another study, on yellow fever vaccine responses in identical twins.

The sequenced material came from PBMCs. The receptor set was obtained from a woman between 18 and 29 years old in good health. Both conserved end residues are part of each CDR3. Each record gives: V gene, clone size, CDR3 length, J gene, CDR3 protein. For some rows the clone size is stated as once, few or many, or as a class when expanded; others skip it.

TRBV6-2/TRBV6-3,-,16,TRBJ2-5,CASSYMAGPIRETQYF
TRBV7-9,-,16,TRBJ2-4,CASILPPRARGNIQYF
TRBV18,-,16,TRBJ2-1,CASSPDYSRRVDEQFF
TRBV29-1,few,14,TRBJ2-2,CSVLAGVGTGELFF
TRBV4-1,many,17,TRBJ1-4,CASSQEESQSYREKLFF
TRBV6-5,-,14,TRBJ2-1,CASSYSRVGPEQFF
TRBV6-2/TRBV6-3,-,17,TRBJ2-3,CASSYFLGGSSTDTQYF
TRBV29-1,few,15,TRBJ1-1,CSVETRQVGRTEAFF
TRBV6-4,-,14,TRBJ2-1,CASSVFQGAHEQFF
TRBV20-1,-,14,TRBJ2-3,CSARDGRAGDTQYF
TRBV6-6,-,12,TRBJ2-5,CASSYERETQYF
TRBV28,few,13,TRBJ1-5,CASSLSPSQPQHF
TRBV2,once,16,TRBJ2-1,CASSFFHTGDYNEQFF
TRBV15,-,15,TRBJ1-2,CATRGEGSRNYGYTF